This is a list of T cell receptor beta chains from one sample in a study of blood T cell repertoires in COVID-19. Data came from immunoSEQ multiplex PCR; TCRdb stores just in-frame clones and leaves some out. The table includes some 170,000 clones, roughly 82% detected once. The material sequenced was PBMCs or T cells enriched from blood (not recorded which). The origin of the receptors is a man aged 50 or older who had recovered from COVID-19. Each CDR3 is given with its conserved first and last residue. The D gene is left open where the match is weak. Where a row states a size, it is once, few, many or the class of an expanded clone; other rows omit it.

j_gene | d_gene | v_gene | abundance | CDR3nt | CDR3aa
TRBJ2-7 | TRBD1 | TRBV5-4 | once | TGTGCCAGCAGCTTACCAGACAGGGTCTACGAGCAGTACTTC | CASSLPDRVYEQYF
TRBJ1-2 | - | TRBV18 | - | TGTGCCAGCTCACCGGACAGAGCCTATGGCTACACCTTC | CASSPDRAYGYTF
TRBJ1-1 | - | TRBV29-1 | many | TGCAGCGTTCATGGCTGGCAGAAGAACACTGAAGCTTTCTTT | CSVHGWQKNTEAFF
TRBJ1-2 | TRBD1 | TRBV5-1 | - | TGCGCCAGCAGCACAACCGCGGGACAGGGGAATGGCTACACCTTC | CASSTTAGQGNGYTF
TRBJ2-2 | - | TRBV9 | - | TGTGCCAGCAGCGTAGCGGGGGTAACCGGGGAGCTGTTTTTT | CASSVAGVTGELFF
TRBJ2-7 | - | TRBV7-8 | - | TGTGCCAGCAGCCAACAGGGGGGGCCCGACGAGCAGTACTTC | CASSQQGGPDEQYF
TRBJ1-4 | - | TRBV11-2 | once | TGTGCCAGCAGCTTAATCGCGCAGGGAAGAGGTGAAAAACTGTTTTTT | CASSLIAQGRGEKLFF
TRBJ1-5 | - | TRBV2 | - | TGTGCCAGCAGAGCAGGGTTGAGCAATCAGCCCCAGCATTTT | CASRAGLSNQPQHF
TRBJ2-3 | TRBD2 | TRBV9 | - | TGTGCCAGCAGCGTAGTTAGCGGGGCAAGCACAGATACGCAGTATTTT | CASSVVSGASTDTQYF
TRBJ2-2 | - | TRBV5-8 | - | TGTGCCAGCAGCGCGGGAAAAGGGGTGTTCACCGGGGAGCTGTTTTTT | CASSAGKGVFTGELFF
TRBJ1-1 | - | TRBV3-1/TRBV3-2 | - | TGTGCCAGCAGCGGATCCCAGGGTAGGGTGTGGGCTTTCTTT | CASSGSQGRVWAFF